This TCR beta chain was captured by sequencing in a study of blood T cell repertoires in COVID-19. Study overall: Two consecutive negative NP/OP PCR tests, clearance, or resolved symptoms defined Cohort 3 recovery. The analysed material was cDNA or gDNA that came from T cells, B-cell-depleted T cells, or PBMCs.

J lost 0 bases, V lost 5 bases, and 6 bases had no gene match. The CDR3 length is 15 residues. Germline V lookup: CDR1 MDHEN, CDR2 SYDVKM. In the original analysis: Estimated nucleated cell counts came from reference gene primer amplification. Generated by immunoSEQ multiplex PCR, the TCRdb table keeps only in-frame clones and is missing some. D and trimming were read from the DNA, whereas the V and J calls and clone size are those reported in that table. The sample has approximately 150,000 clones; 75% to 90% are singletons. The gene calls are TRBV28 and TRBJ2-7; 8 nucleotides match TRBD1. Source material: PBMCs or T cells enriched from blood (not recorded which). The clonotype originates from a man aged 50 to 59 in a cohort exposed to, infected with or recovered from COVID-19 (not recorded which). The CDR3 here is CASSETGGNSYEQYF. CDR3 coding DNA: TGTGCCAGCAGTGAAACAGGGGGTAACTCCTACGAGCAGTACTTC.